This TCR beta chain was recorded in a study of beta chain features in type 1 diabetes. General observations from the study: People with Type 1 diabetes carried modestly yet significantly shorter TCRB CDR3s in all four CD4+ subsets. Insertions were fewer and deletions more numerous at VDJ junctions in type 1 diabetes patients.

Concerning this clone: Antigen unknown.

Expressed TCRB transcripts were sequenced, since all the RNA that had been isolated was reverse transcribed. Profiled with immunoSEQ multiplex PCR; TCRdb holds only in-frame clones, not every one. The sample lists 810,000 or so clones, around a sixth occurring once. Markers CD45RO/CCR7/CD25/CD127/CD95/CD27 served to sort CD4+ naive, central memory, regulatory and stem cell-like memory cells. Sorted populations were all over 98% pure. The source is a woman aged 18-29 years in good health. The material sequenced was naive CD4+ T cells from blood.

The CDR3 coding sequence is TGTGCCAGCAGCTCGCCGGGTAGGACTAGCGGGACGACCAATGAGCAGTTCTTC. Translated: CASSSPGRTSGTTNEQFF. The chain is built from TRBV7-2 and TRBJ2-1, with 12 bases fitting TRBD2. With V trimmed by 4 bases and J by 6 bases, 13 bases remained unmatched. The CDR3 spans 18 residues. Germline V gene data show CDR1 as SGHTA and CDR2 as FQGNSA.